This is a list of T cell receptor beta chains from one sample in a study of blood T cells in healthy people across ages. TCRdb analysed the 5' RACE reads with MiXCR anew, one entry per CDR3 protein. The sample has roughly 700,000 distinct CDR3 sequences, 32% seen once. Sample: blood. These receptors were obtained from a woman of 80 years or more in good health. The CDR3 runs from the conserved cysteine through the conserved F or W. The D gene is left open where the match is weak. Clone size, where shown, is once, few, many, or a class for clones that have expanded.

clone_size: -
d_call: -
v_call: TRBV20-1
j_call: TRBJ1-2
cdr3_nt: TGCAGTGCTAGAGCCGTAGACAGTTCTAACTATGGCTACACCTTC
cdr3_aa: CSARAVDSSNYGYTF

clone_size: -
d_call: -
v_call: TRBV5-6
j_call: TRBJ1-4
cdr3_nt: TGTGCCAGCAGCTTGTACCAGTTGAATGAAAAACTGTTTTTT
cdr3_aa: CASSLYQLNEKLFF

clone_size: -
d_call: -
v_call: TRBV14
j_call: TRBJ1-1
cdr3_nt: TGTGCCAGCAGCCAAGATATATTTGGCACAGAAGCTTTCTTT
cdr3_aa: CASSQDIFGTEAFF

clone_size: -
d_call: -
v_call: TRBV7-9
j_call: TRBJ2-7
cdr3_nt: TGTGCCAGCAGCCCCCAGCAGATCCCTGGCGAGCAGTACTTC
cdr3_aa: CASSPQQIPGEQYF

clone_size: -
d_call: -
v_call: TRBV7-3
j_call: TRBJ2-7
cdr3_nt: TGTGCCAGCAGCTTGGGATCGGGAGTGGGTACCTACGAGCAGTACTTC
cdr3_aa: CASSLGSGVGTYEQYF

clone_size: -
d_call: TRBD2
v_call: TRBV9
j_call: TRBJ2-5
cdr3_nt: TGTGCCAGCAGCCCAGGAGGGCGAGCGGGGGGGCTAGAGACCCAGTACTTC
cdr3_aa: CASSPGGRAGGLETQYF

clone_size: -
d_call: -
v_call: TRBV28
j_call: TRBJ2-3
cdr3_nt: TGTGCCAGCAGTACTAAACGCGCAGGGGTGGTCACAGATACGCAGTATTTT
cdr3_aa: CASSTKRAGVVTDTQYF

clone_size: -
d_call: TRBD2
v_call: TRBV2
j_call: TRBJ2-1
cdr3_nt: TGTGCCGGCCATAGCGGGGTTTCCAATGAGCAGTTCTTC
cdr3_aa: CAGHSGVSNEQFF

clone_size: many
d_call: TRBD1
v_call: TRBV5-6
j_call: TRBJ2-7
cdr3_nt: TGTGCCAGCAGCTCCGGGACAGGGCCATCCTACGAGCAGTACTTC
cdr3_aa: CASSSGTGPSYEQYF

clone_size: many
d_call: -
v_call: TRBV10-3
j_call: TRBJ1-2
cdr3_nt: TGTGCCATCAGTGAGCTGGAGGGGGAGTATGGCTACACCTTC
cdr3_aa: CAISELEGEYGYTF

clone_size: few
d_call: TRBD1
v_call: TRBV29-1
j_call: TRBJ1-4
cdr3_nt: TGCAGCGGGCGGGGACAGTCTAATGAAAAACTGTTTTTT
cdr3_aa: CSGRGQSNEKLFF

clone_size: -
d_call: -
v_call: TRBV5-1
j_call: TRBJ2-2
cdr3_nt: TGCGCCGGCAGCTTGTATGACACCGGGGAGCTGTTTTTT
cdr3_aa: CAGSLYDTGELFF

clone_size: many
d_call: TRBD1
v_call: TRBV9
j_call: TRBJ1-5
cdr3_nt: TGTGCCAGCAGCGTCACAGGGGGCGAGGGTCAGCCCCAGCATTTT
cdr3_aa: CASSVTGGEGQPQHF

clone_size: -
d_call: TRBD1
v_call: TRBV18
j_call: TRBJ1-2
cdr3_nt: TGTGCCAACTCACCTGTGACAGGGGAAGTAGGCTACACCTTC
cdr3_aa: CANSPVTGEVGYTF

clone_size: many
d_call: TRBD2
v_call: TRBV3-1
j_call: TRBJ2-1
cdr3_nt: TGTGCCAGCAGCCAAGAGGGCCGGGGGGGCCCAGAGCAGTTCTTC
cdr3_aa: CASSQEGRGGPEQFF

clone_size: -
d_call: TRBD1
v_call: TRBV7-3
j_call: TRBJ1-1
cdr3_nt: TGTACCAGCACAGGGGGGTTTCGAACTGAAGCTTTCTTT
cdr3_aa: CTSTGGFRTEAFF

clone_size: many
d_call: -
v_call: TRBV4-1
j_call: TRBJ1-2
cdr3_nt: TGCGCCAGCAGCTTGACACCCAACTATGGCTACACCTTC
cdr3_aa: CASSLTPNYGYTF

clone_size: -
d_call: -
v_call: TRBV6-5
j_call: TRBJ1-3
cdr3_nt: TGTGCCAGCACTCCCGATGAGACAACCGGAAACACCATATATTTT
cdr3_aa: CASTPDETTGNTIYF

clone_size: many
d_call: -
v_call: TRBV7-2
j_call: TRBJ1-1
cdr3_nt: TGTGCCAGCACCTGGACAGCGAACACTGAAGCTTTCTTT
cdr3_aa: CASTWTANTEAFF

clone_size: -
d_call: -
v_call: TRBV7-2
j_call: TRBJ1-4
cdr3_nt: TGTGCCAGCAGCCCGGGGGGGGGTGCTAATGAAAAACTGTTTTTT
cdr3_aa: CASSPGGGANEKLFF

clone_size: -
d_call: -
v_call: TRBV7-2
j_call: TRBJ2-3
cdr3_nt: TGTGCCAGCAGCTTATCGGATACAGGGCGGACAGATACGCAGTATTTT
cdr3_aa: CASSLSDTGRTDTQYF

clone_size: many
d_call: TRBD1
v_call: TRBV4-2
j_call: TRBJ2-3
cdr3_nt: TGTGCCAGCAGCCGGGACAGGGCCACAGATACGCAGTATTTT
cdr3_aa: CASSRDRATDTQYF

clone_size: many
d_call: -
v_call: TRBV11-2
j_call: TRBJ2-5
cdr3_nt: TGTGCCAGCAGCTTTGAACGAGGGACCCAGTACTTC
cdr3_aa: CASSFERGTQYF

clone_size: -
d_call: -
v_call: TRBV6-5
j_call: TRBJ2-7
cdr3_nt: TGTGCCAGCAGATACCCTCTCGGGGCGTACTTC
cdr3_aa: CASRYPLGAYF

clone_size: -
d_call: TRBD1
v_call: TRBV20-1
j_call: TRBJ2-3
cdr3_nt: TGCAGTGCAGCCCGGGACAGGGTATTGGAAGATACGCAGTATTTT
cdr3_aa: CSAARDRVLEDTQYF

clone_size: many
d_call: TRBD1
v_call: TRBV6-2/TRBV6-3
j_call: TRBJ1-5
cdr3_nt: TGTGCCAGCAGTTACCGGGACAGGGAGTATGTTTTGCAGCCCCAGCATTTT
cdr3_aa: CASSYRDREYVLQPQHF

clone_size: many
d_call: TRBD1
v_call: TRBV11-3
j_call: TRBJ2-7
cdr3_nt: TGTGCCAGCAGCTCAACAAGGACAGGCGAGCAGTACTTC
cdr3_aa: CASSSTRTGEQYF

clone_size: many
d_call: TRBD1
v_call: TRBV2
j_call: TRBJ2-5
cdr3_nt: TGTGCCAGCAGCACATCACCGGGACAGGGGAGGCAAGAGACCCAGTACTTC
cdr3_aa: CASSTSPGQGRQETQYF

clone_size: many
d_call: -
v_call: TRBV6-2/TRBV6-3
j_call: TRBJ2-5
cdr3_nt: TGTGCCAGCAGTCCAGGGGTTCGGGAGACCCAGTACTTC
cdr3_aa: CASSPGVRETQYF

clone_size: -
d_call: -
v_call: TRBV7-2
j_call: TRBJ2-1
cdr3_nt: TGTGCCAGCAGCCCTGCCCCGGGCTATGAGCAGTTCTTC
cdr3_aa: CASSPAPGYEQFF

clone_size: many
d_call: TRBD1
v_call: TRBV12-3/TRBV12-4
j_call: TRBJ1-6
cdr3_nt: TGTGCCAGCAGTCCGGGACAGGGCCCCCTCCACTTT
cdr3_aa: CASSPGQGPLHF

clone_size: many
d_call: -
v_call: TRBV29-1
j_call: TRBJ2-5
cdr3_nt: TGCAGCGCTCGTTTGGGGGCTGGTGCGGGAGAGACCCAGTACTTC
cdr3_aa: CSARLGAGAGETQYF

clone_size: many
d_call: -
v_call: TRBV5-1
j_call: TRBJ1-2
cdr3_nt: TGCGCCAGCAGCGCGCTTGGCCTAGGGCAGGCGAATGGCTACACCTTC
cdr3_aa: CASSALGLGQANGYTF

clone_size: few
d_call: TRBD1
v_call: TRBV12-3/TRBV12-4
j_call: TRBJ1-6
cdr3_nt: TGTGCCAGCAGTTTGGGAGACAGGGGGTATTCACCCCTCCACTTT
cdr3_aa: CASSLGDRGYSPLHF

clone_size: many
d_call: TRBD1
v_call: TRBV12-3/TRBV12-4
j_call: TRBJ1-5
cdr3_nt: TGTGCCAGCAGTTTACGAACAGGGGCAGATCAGCCCCAGCATTTT
cdr3_aa: CASSLRTGADQPQHF

clone_size: many
d_call: -
v_call: TRBV4-1
j_call: TRBJ2-5
cdr3_nt: TGCGCCAGCAGCCAAGATGAGGTCTTTGAGACCCAGTACTTC
cdr3_aa: CASSQDEVFETQYF

clone_size: few
d_call: -
v_call: TRBV7-2
j_call: TRBJ1-5
cdr3_nt: TGTGCCAGCAGCTTCCTAGGCAGGGCAAATGCGGGCAATCAGCCCCAGCATTTT
cdr3_aa: CASSFLGRANAGNQPQHF

clone_size: many
d_call: -
v_call: TRBV20-1
j_call: TRBJ1-4
cdr3_nt: TGCAGTGCTAGGGACCCCACGAGGGTTGCTAATGAAAAACTGTTTTTT
cdr3_aa: CSARDPTRVANEKLFF

clone_size: many
d_call: -
v_call: TRBV27
j_call: TRBJ1-6
cdr3_nt: TGTGCCAGCAGTTTCGGGACCCCCCTAAGCTCCTATAATTCACCCCTCCACTTT
cdr3_aa: CASSFGTPLSSYNSPLHF

clone_size: -
d_call: TRBD1
v_call: TRBV27
j_call: TRBJ2-1
cdr3_nt: TGTGCCAGCAGTTTACGGACAGGGAACTACAATGAGCAGTTCTTC
cdr3_aa: CASSLRTGNYNEQFF

clone_size: many
d_call: TRBD1
v_call: TRBV28
j_call: TRBJ2-6
cdr3_nt: TGTGCCAGCAGTACCGGGACAGCTGGGGCCAACGTCCTGACTTTC
cdr3_aa: CASSTGTAGANVLTF

clone_size: once
d_call: -
v_call: TRBV24-1
j_call: TRBJ1-2
cdr3_nt: TGTGCCACCAGTGACCCCCACGGGGACTTCTATGGCTACACCTTC
cdr3_aa: CATSDPHGDFYGYTF

clone_size: many
d_call: TRBD2
v_call: TRBV27
j_call: TRBJ2-5
cdr3_nt: TGTGCCAGCAGTTTACTGACTAGCGGGTTCCAAGAGACCCAGTACTTC
cdr3_aa: CASSLLTSGFQETQYF

clone_size: many
d_call: TRBD1
v_call: TRBV3-1
j_call: TRBJ2-7
cdr3_nt: TGTGCCAGCAGCCCCCGGGACAGGTTCTCGACTATATACGAGCAGTACTTC
cdr3_aa: CASSPRDRFSTIYEQYF

clone_size: -
d_call: -
v_call: TRBV7-8
j_call: TRBJ1-1
cdr3_nt: TGTGCCAGCAGCTTAGCGGGGAGGGGACAGAACACTGAAGCTTTCTTT
cdr3_aa: CASSLAGRGQNTEAFF

clone_size: few
d_call: -
v_call: TRBV3-1
j_call: TRBJ1-4
cdr3_nt: TGTGCCAGCAGCCGGGGTAAAGGGTCAAGTGAAAAACTGTTTTTT
cdr3_aa: CASSRGKGSSEKLFF